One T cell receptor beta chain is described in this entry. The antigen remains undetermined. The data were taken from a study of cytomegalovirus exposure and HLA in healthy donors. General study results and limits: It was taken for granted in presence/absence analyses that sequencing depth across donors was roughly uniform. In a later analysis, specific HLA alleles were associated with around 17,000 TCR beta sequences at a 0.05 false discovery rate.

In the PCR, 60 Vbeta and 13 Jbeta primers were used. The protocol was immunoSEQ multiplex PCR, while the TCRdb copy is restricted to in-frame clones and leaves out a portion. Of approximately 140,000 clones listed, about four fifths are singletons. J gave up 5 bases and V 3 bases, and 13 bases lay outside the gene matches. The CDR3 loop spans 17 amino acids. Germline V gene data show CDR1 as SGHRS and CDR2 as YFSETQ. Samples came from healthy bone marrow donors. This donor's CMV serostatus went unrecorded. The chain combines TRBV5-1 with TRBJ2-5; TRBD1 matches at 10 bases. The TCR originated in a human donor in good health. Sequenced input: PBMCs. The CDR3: CASSSDPTGGSVETQYF. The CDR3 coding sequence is TGCGCCAGCAGCTCCGACCCGACAGGGGGCTCTGTCGAGACCCAGTACTTC.